The rows below give T cell receptor beta chains drawn from one sample of a study of PD-L1 blockade in urothelial cancer. Clones were read by immunoSEQ multiplex PCR, and TCRdb kept only the in-frame ones, dropping some. The sample holds approximately 88,000 clones; 84% are singletons and the top ten take more than 2%. The sample here was PBMCs, taken around atezolizumab (anti-PD-L1) treatment. These receptors all come from a man aged 55 to 70 with urothelial cancer. Both conserved end residues are part of each CDR3. The order of the fields is clone size, D gene, J gene, V gene, CDR3 protein, CDR3 DNA. A D gene is named only where the DNA matches it firmly. Expanded clones are given a class, and other clones once, few, many or no size at all.

>-|TRBD1|TRBJ2-7|TRBV18
CASSPAGTGAYEQYF
TGTGCCAGCTCACCGGCCGGGACAGGGGCGTACGAGCAGTACTTC
>-|TRBD1|TRBJ1-3|TRBV6-5
CASSQTGDSGNTIYF
TGTGCCAGCAGTCAAACAGGGGACTCTGGAAACACCATATATTTT
>-|-|TRBJ2-7|TRBV11-3
CASSLAGDNEQYF
TGTGCCAGCAGCTTGGCAGGGGACAACGAGCAGTACTTC
>-|TRBD1|TRBJ1-2|TRBV5-4
CASSLETGEVYGYTF
TGTGCCAGCAGCTTGGAAACAGGGGAAGTGTATGGCTACACCTTC
>-|-|TRBJ1-1|TRBV19
CASSEALDSSSNTEAFF
TGTGCCAGTAGTGAGGCTTTGGACAGCAGTTCGAACACTGAAGCTTTCTTT
>-|-|TRBJ1-2|TRBV5-6
CASSGQNYGYTF
TGTGCCAGCAGCGGACAGAACTATGGCTACACCTTC
>-|TRBD1|TRBJ2-1|TRBV6-5
CASSINRGYNEQFF
TGTGCCAGCAGTATCAACAGGGGCTACAATGAGCAGTTCTTC
>-|TRBD1|TRBJ2-5|TRBV28
CASSPTGRGQRETQYF
TGTGCCAGCAGCCCTACTGGAAGGGGGCAGCGAGAGACCCAGTACTTC
>-|-|TRBJ1-1|TRBV28
CALCGGAGNTEAFF
TGTGCCTTATGTGGGGGGGCAGGGAACACTGAAGCTTTCTTT
>-|-|TRBJ2-7|TRBV9
CASSALAELSYEQYF
TGTGCCAGCAGCGCGTTAGCGGAACTTTCCTACGAGCAGTACTTC
>-|-|TRBJ1-1|TRBV7-9
CASNRANTEAFF
TGTGCCAGCAACAGGGCGAACACTGAAGCTTTCTTT
>-|-|TRBJ2-7|TRBV27
CASTPLGGLSYEQYF
TGTGCCAGCACCCCCTTGGGCGGGCTCTCCTACGAGCAGTACTTC
>-|TRBD1|TRBJ2-3|TRBV5-1
CASSLNPPGQGATDTQYF
TGCGCCAGCAGCTTGAACCCACCGGGACAGGGTGCCACAGATACGCAGTATTTT
>-|TRBD2|TRBJ2-7|TRBV19
CASSMTSGRAGSYEQYF
TGTGCCAGTAGTATGACTAGCGGGAGGGCCGGGTCCTACGAGCAGTACTTC
>once|TRBD1|TRBJ1-2|TRBV27
CASSPRTGTNYGYTF
TGTGCCAGCAGTCCGCGGACAGGGACTAACTATGGCTACACCTTC
>-|TRBD1|TRBJ1-3|TRBV19
CASSRPGTGSSGNTIYF
TGTGCCAGTAGTCGGCCCGGGACAGGGAGCTCTGGAAACACCATATATTTT
>once|TRBD1|TRBJ2-2|TRBV5-1
CASSLGTGGAGDTGELFF
TGCGCCAGCAGCCTGGGGACAGGGGGCGCCGGGGACACCGGGGAGCTGTTTTTT
>-|-|TRBJ2-7|TRBV2
CASKLAESSYEQYF
TGTGCCAGCAAATTAGCGGAAAGCTCCTACGAGCAGTACTTC
>-|-|TRBJ2-3|TRBV18
CASSPPAAGTDTQYF
TGTGCCAGCTCACCCCCAGCGGCCGGCACAGATACGCAGTATTTT
>-|-|TRBJ2-7|TRBV2
CASSGPGAYEQYF
TGTGCCAGCAGTGGCCCAGGGGCCTACGAGCAGTACTTC
>-|-|TRBJ2-5|TRBV5-4
CASSIGGGAGETQYF
TGTGCCAGCAGTATTGGAGGGGGGGCGGGAGAGACCCAGTACTTC
>-|TRBD2|TRBJ2-5|TRBV30
CAWATSGGNGETQYF
TGTGCCTGGGCTACTAGCGGGGGAAACGGGGAGACCCAGTACTTC
>few|TRBD1|TRBJ2-7|TRBV29-1
CSVGSWGQGVYEQYF
TGCAGCGTTGGGAGCTGGGGACAGGGGGTTTACGAGCAGTACTTC
>-|-|TRBJ2-1|TRBV9
CASSVEDWMGNEQFF
TGTGCCAGCAGCGTAGAAGACTGGATGGGTAATGAGCAGTTCTTC
>-|TRBD1|TRBJ2-1|TRBV7-2
CASSLAQGVYNEQFF
TGTGCCAGCAGCTTAGCACAGGGGGTTTACAATGAGCAGTTCTTC
>-|TRBD1|TRBJ1-1|TRBV5-1
CASSWGQINTEAFF
TGCGCCAGCAGCTGGGGACAGATCAACACTGAAGCTTTCTTT
>-|-|TRBJ2-3|TRBV2
CATEATDTQYF
TGTGCCACCGAGGCCACAGATACGCAGTATTTT
>-|-|TRBJ2-7|TRBV2
CASRLVPSYEQYF
TGTGCCAGCAGACTGGTACCCTCCTACGAGCAGTACTTC
>-|-|TRBJ2-5|TRBV5-1
CASSGGIRAGETQYF
TGCGCCAGCAGCGGGGGGATTCGTGCCGGGGAGACCCAGTACTTC
>-|-|TRBJ1-2|TRBV10-3
CAIAHSSSYGYTF
TGTGCCATTGCTCACAGTTCCTCCTATGGCTACACCTTC
>-|-|TRBJ2-7|TRBV5-6
CASSLGQSFPYEQYF
TGTGCCAGCAGCTTGGGACAGAGTTTCCCCTACGAGCAGTACTTC
>-|-|TRBJ2-5|TRBV4-2
CASSQDLTGKETQYF
TGTGCCAGCAGCCAAGATTTGACCGGGAAGGAGACCCAGTACTTC
>-|TRBD1|TRBJ2-7|TRBV5-1
CASSSLDRGRGEQYF
TGCGCCAGCAGCTCCCTCGACAGGGGGCGGGGGGAGCAGTACTTC
>-|-|TRBJ1-2|TRBV27
CASSGGNYGYTF
TGTGCCAGCAGTGGCGGTAACTATGGCTACACCTTC
>-|-|TRBJ1-3|TRBV19
CASSIARSSGNTIYF
TGTGCCAGTAGTATAGCGAGAAGCTCTGGAAACACCATATATTTT
>-|TRBD2|TRBJ2-3|TRBV5-1
CASSFISRPLAGNMDTQYF
TGCGCCAGCAGCTTTATATCGCGGCCGCTAGCGGGGAATATGGATACGCAGTATTTT
>-|TRBD2|TRBJ2-3|TRBV28
CASRTQRGKREEIRTTDTQYF
TGTGCCAGCAGAACCCAACGTGGGAAGCGGGAGGAAATAAGGACCACAGATACGCAGTATTTT
>-|-|TRBJ1-4|TRBV28
CASSTDREKLFF
TGTGCCAGCAGCACCGACAGAGAAAAACTGTTTTTT
>-|TRBD1|TRBJ1-2|TRBV18
CASSPGDGTGLRNYGYTF
TGTGCCAGCTCACCAGGGGACGGGACAGGGCTACGAAACTATGGCTACACCTTC
>few|TRBD1|TRBJ2-5|TRBV19
CASSPPGTGVRETQYF
TGTGCCAGTAGTCCCCCCGGGACAGGGGTTCGCGAGACCCAGTACTTC
>few|-|TRBJ2-1|TRBV20-1
CSGRGGAEQFF
TGCAGTGGGAGGGGCGGGGCGGAGCAGTTCTTC
>-|TRBD2|TRBJ2-5|TRBV19
CASTPGGAGVVGETQYF
TGTGCCAGTACCCCGGGGGGGGCAGGGGTGGTTGGTGAGACCCAGTACTTC
>-|TRBD1|TRBJ1-2|TRBV6-4
CASSAQGGPYGYTF
TGTGCCAGCAGCGCACAGGGGGGACCCTATGGCTACACCTTC
>-|TRBD1|TRBJ1-1|TRBV18
CASSSSTGVNTEAFF
TGTGCCAGCTCATCGTCTACAGGGGTGAACACTGAAGCTTTCTTT
>-|-|TRBJ1-1|TRBV28
CASSLRGTEAFF
TGTGCCAGCAGCCTCCGGGGCACTGAAGCTTTCTTT
>-|TRBD1|TRBJ1-3|TRBV14
CASSQGGTGAGNTIYF
TGTGCCAGCAGCCAAGGAGGGACAGGGGCTGGAAACACCATATATTTT
>few|-|TRBJ1-6|TRBV6-1
CASSEFARVDSPLHF
TGTGCCAGCAGTGAATTCGCCAGGGTGGACTCACCCCTCCACTTT
>-|-|TRBJ1-5|TRBV5-8
CASSLKGKGRNQPQHF
TGTGCCAGCAGCTTAAAGGGGAAGGGTCGCAATCAGCCCCAGCATTTT
>-|TRBD1|TRBJ2-7|TRBV23-1
CASSQLLGQGAYEQYF
TGCGCCAGCAGTCAATTATTGGGACAGGGGGCTTACGAGCAGTACTTC
>-|TRBD1|TRBJ2-1|TRBV5-1
CASSRTGESYNEQFF
TGCGCCAGCAGCCGGACAGGGGAGTCCTACAATGAGCAGTTCTTC
>few|TRBD1|TRBJ1-4|TRBV27
CASSTWTGPSTNEKLFF
TGTGCCAGCAGTACTTGGACAGGGCCCTCAACTAATGAAAAACTGTTTTTT